This T cell receptor (beta chain) was recovered during a study of spatial heterogeneity in lung cancer. Across the study: Alpha-chain detections were consistently fewer than beta-chain detections among the sequences. Findings and limits, study-wide: Ubiquitous, expanded tumor-derived TCRs were more frequently observed in blood at resection than at follow-up.

Time point defined: sample taken at primary tumor resection. Unsorted whole RNA of tumor, nontumor lung or frozen PBMC was sequenced. Donation came from 70 or so patients with untreated early-stage non-small cell lung cancer. Via MiXCR, TCRdb re-called the 5' RACE reads, giving one row per CDR3 protein. The repertoire holds 90,000 to 95,000 distinct CDR3 sequences, with roughly 12% as singletons. Concerning this clonotype: The antigen is undetermined.

V shed 4 bases and J shed 5 bases, with 11 bases lying between them. The CDR3 sequence is 13 residues long. Germline V gene data show CDR1 as SGHRS and CDR2 as YFSETQ. The clonotype comes from a male donor with early-stage non-small cell lung cancer. Sequenced here: PBMCs, sampled at surgery. The rearrangement joins TRBV5-1 to TRBJ2-3, with D tentatively TRBD2 (6 bases). Here the CDR3 DNA reads TGCGCCAGCAGCCCCGGGAGCCTAGATACGCAGTATTTT. Translation: CASSPGSLDTQYF.